These T cell receptor beta chains were read from a single sample in a study of cytomegalovirus exposure and HLA in healthy donors. Generated by immunoSEQ multiplex PCR, the TCRdb table keeps only in-frame clones and is missing some. This table holds 230,000 or so clones, 80% to 95% found once. Sequenced material: PBMCs. The receptors here all came from a girl aged 2-15 years in good health and CMV-seronegative. CDR3s include the opening cysteine and the closing phenylalanine or tryptophan. The D gene is left open where the match is weak. The size field is filled for only some rows; it gives once, few, many or a size class.

>-|TRBV10-2|TRBJ1-1|few
CASSITQLNTEAFF
TGCGCCAGCAGTATTACCCAGTTGAACACTGAAGCTTTCTTT
>-|TRBV6-5|TRBJ1-6|-
CASSRQSSYNSPLHF
TGTGCCAGCAGTCGACAGAGCTCCTATAATTCACCCCTCCACTTT
>-|TRBV9|TRBJ1-6|few
CASSAGLTNNSPLHF
TGTGCCAGCAGCGCGGGATTGACGAATAATTCACCCCTCCACTTT
>-|TRBV5-6|TRBJ2-3|once
CASSPLGGAGPTDTQYF
TGTGCCAGCAGCCCTCTTGGAGGCGCGGGTCCAACAGATACGCAGTATTTT
>TRBD1|TRBV30|TRBJ2-2|few
CAWRGQMNTGELFF
TGTGCCTGGCGGGGACAGATGAACACCGGGGAGCTGTTTTTT
>TRBD2|TRBV7-7|TRBJ2-1|-
CASSLSGFYNEQFF
TGTGCCAGCAGCCTTAGCGGGTTCTACAATGAGCAGTTCTTC
>-|TRBV7-9|TRBJ2-3|-
CASSLINSDTQYF
TGTGCCAGCAGCTTAATCAACTCAGATACGCAGTATTTT
>-|TRBV5-1|TRBJ2-1|-
CASSPSGVYNEQFF
TGCGCCAGCAGCCCGTCCGGGGTATACAATGAGCAGTTCTTC
>-|TRBV7-6|TRBJ2-5|-
CASSARQEATQYF
TGTGCCAGCAGCGCCCGACAGGAGGCGACCCAGTACTTC
>TRBD2|TRBV27|TRBJ2-3|-
CASSSSGRSTDTQYF
TGTGCCAGCAGTTCAAGCGGGAGAAGCACAGATACGCAGTATTTT
>TRBD2|TRBV2|TRBJ2-1|-
CASSGQGGSSYNEQFF
TGTGCCAGCAGTGGTCAGGGAGGGTCCTCCTACAATGAGCAGTTCTTC
>-|TRBV7-2|TRBJ2-7|-
CASSFGYYAEQYF
TGTGCCAGCAGCTTCGGCTACTACGCGGAGCAGTACTTC
>-|TRBV9|TRBJ1-4|-
CASSVEPTNEKLFF
TGTGCCAGCAGCGTCGAGCCGACTAATGAAAAACTGTTTTTT
>TRBD1|TRBV7-8|TRBJ1-4|-
CASSFRQGLNEKLFF
TGTGCCAGCAGCTTCCGACAGGGTCTTAATGAAAAACTGTTTTTT
>TRBD1|TRBV2|TRBJ2-5|once
CASSFDRATGETQYF
TGTGCCAGCAGCTTTGACAGGGCCACAGGAGAGACCCAGTACTTC
>TRBD2|TRBV6-6|TRBJ2-5|-
CASSYRLAGVREQYF
TGTGCCAGCAGTTATAGACTAGCGGGGGTCAGGGAGCAGTACTTC
>TRBD2|TRBV13|TRBJ2-1|once
CASSQVAGGTSSYNEQFF
TGTGCCAGCAGCCAAGTAGCGGGGGGCACGAGCTCCTACAATGAGCAGTTCTTC
>TRBD2|TRBV10-3|TRBJ2-7|-
CATLAGGLYEQYF
TGTGCCACTCTAGCGGGGGGCCTCTACGAGCAGTACTTC
>-|TRBV30|TRBJ2-7|-
CAWSRAGQGYEQYF
TGTGCCTGGAGTCGTGCAGGGCAGGGCTACGAGCAGTACTTC
>-|TRBV11-2|TRBJ2-2|-
CASSLRLPSGELFF
TGTGCCAGCAGCTTAAGACTCCCCTCCGGGGAGCTGTTTTTT
>TRBD1|TRBV30|TRBJ1-1|once
CAWTPGGAAMNTEAFF
TGTGCCTGGACCCCAGGGGGCGCAGCCATGAACACTGAAGCTTTCTTT
>TRBD1|TRBV11-2|TRBJ1-1|-
CASSTRQGKVNTEAFF
TGTGCCAGCAGCACTCGACAGGGGAAAGTGAACACTGAAGCTTTCTTT
>-|TRBV19|TRBJ2-7|-
CASSIGTTSSYEQYF
TGTGCCAGTAGTATAGGAACCACAAGCTCCTACGAGCAGTACTTC
>TRBD2|TRBV5-5|TRBJ2-3|-
CASSLGGLAADTQYF
TGTGCCAGCAGCTTGGGGGGACTAGCGGCAGATACGCAGTATTTT
>TRBD1|TRBV6-6|TRBJ1-1|-
CASSYSKGAAEAFF
TGTGCCAGCAGTTACTCGAAGGGGGCGGCCGAAGCTTTCTTT
>-|TRBV15|TRBJ1-1|-
CATSRDLAGYAEAFF
TGTGCCACCAGCAGAGATCTGGCAGGTTACGCTGAAGCTTTCTTT
>-|TRBV10-3|TRBJ2-5|-
CAISEEGGETQYF
TGTGCCATCAGTGAGGAGGGAGGCGAGACCCAGTACTTC
>TRBD1|TRBV19|TRBJ1-1|-
CASSSGGQAALRVPEAFF
TGTGCCAGTAGTAGCGGGGGACAGGCCGCTCTGCGGGTGCCTGAAGCTTTCTTT
>TRBD2|TRBV5-6|TRBJ2-5|-
CASSWGVGLAGTQETQYF
TGTGCCAGCAGCTGGGGGGTTGGTCTAGCGGGGACACAAGAGACCCAGTACTTC
>-|TRBV5-4|TRBJ1-1|-
CASSLVALRGTEAFF
TGTGCCAGCAGCTTGGTCGCTCTAAGGGGCACTGAAGCTTTCTTT
>TRBD2|TRBV10-1|TRBJ2-1|-
CASSESPGGNEQFF
TGCGCCAGCAGTGAGTCGCCGGGGGGCAATGAGCAGTTCTTC
>TRBD2|TRBV2|TRBJ2-7|-
CASSGGGTEKGEQYF
TGTGCCAGCAGTGGGGGGGGGACCGAAAAGGGCGAGCAGTACTTC
>-|TRBV5-6|TRBJ2-3|-
CASSGEGGSSTDTQYF
TGTGCCAGCAGCGGGGAGGGGGGTTCGAGCACAGATACGCAGTATTTT
>-|TRBV19|TRBJ1-1|-
CASSLGHTNTEAFF
TGTGCCAGTAGTCTAGGGCATACGAACACTGAAGCTTTCTTT
>-|TRBV5-6|TRBJ2-7|once
CASSFGSGSYEQYF
TGTGCCAGCAGCTTCGGGAGTGGTTCCTACGAGCAGTACTTC
>TRBD1|TRBV18|TRBJ1-5|-
CASSPTQRRQGDEPQHF
TGTGCCAGCTCACCCACCCAACGTCGACAGGGGGATGAGCCCCAGCATTTT
>TRBD2|TRBV5-4|TRBJ2-5|-
CASSLLSLAGGQETQYF
TGTGCCAGCAGCTTGCTTTCGCTAGCGGGGGGCCAAGAGACCCAGTACTTC
>-|TRBV7-9|TRBJ1-4|-
CASSLSWGDNEKLFF
TGTGCCAGCAGCTTATCTTGGGGAGATAATGAAAAACTGTTTTTT
>TRBD1|TRBV18|TRBJ1-1|-
CASSAGTGGLGEAFF
TGTGCCAGCTCAGCCGGGACAGGGGGCTTAGGAGAAGCTTTCTTT
>TRBD2|TRBV5-4|TRBJ2-1|-
CASSYLAGGYNEQFF
TGTGCCAGCAGCTATCTAGCGGGGGGATACAATGAGCAGTTCTTC
>TRBD2|TRBV6-1|TRBJ2-5|-
CASRRIAGGETQYF
TGTGCCAGCAGGAGAATAGCGGGAGGGGAGACCCAGTACTTC
>-|TRBV9|TRBJ1-1|-
CASSSRDRTEAFF
TGTGCCAGCAGCTCCAGGGATCGAACTGAAGCTTTCTTT
>-|TRBV30|TRBJ1-4|-
CAWRIRGRNEKLFF
TGTGCCTGGAGGATCAGGGGCCGTAATGAAAAACTGTTTTTT
>TRBD1|TRBV7-9|TRBJ1-1|-
CASSSGTVNTEAFF
TGTGCCAGCAGCTCCGGGACAGTGAACACTGAAGCTTTCTTT
>-|TRBV27|TRBJ2-1|-
CASSLFGQGLINEQFF
TGTGCCAGCAGTTTATTTGGGCAGGGACTCATCAATGAGCAGTTCTTC
>TRBD2|TRBV28|TRBJ2-5|-
CASRLAGQETQYF
TGTGCCAGTAGACTAGCGGGTCAAGAGACCCAGTACTTC
>-|TRBV19|TRBJ1-1|-
CASSINSMNTEAFF
TGTGCCAGTAGTATTAACAGCATGAACACTGAAGCTTTCTTT
>TRBD1|TRBV27|TRBJ2-2|-
CASSFQPRQGAVGELFF
TGTGCCAGCAGTTTCCAACCCCGACAGGGGGCTGTCGGGGAGCTGTTTTTT
>TRBD1|TRBV5-4|TRBJ1-2|-
CASSLGSARGQEGYTF
TGTGCCAGCAGCTTGGGGTCGGCCAGGGGGCAAGAGGGCTACACCTTC
>-|TRBV6-5|TRBJ2-3|-
CASRPGPQDTQYF
TGTGCCAGCAGACCAGGGCCACAAGATACGCAGTATTTT
>TRBD1|TRBV2|TRBJ1-1|-
CASSEARDRGHTEAFF
TGTGCCAGCAGTGAAGCCCGGGACAGGGGGCACACTGAAGCTTTCTTT
>TRBD2|TRBV9|TRBJ2-1|-
CASSVRTSGNNEQFF
TGTGCCAGCAGCGTGAGGACTAGCGGCAACAATGAGCAGTTCTTC
>-|TRBV6-5|TRBJ2-1|-
CATWTHGKWYEQFF
TGTGCCACATGGACGCACGGGAAGTGGTATGAGCAGTTCTTC
>-|TRBV5-6|TRBJ1-1|-
CASSFDRSTEAFF
TGTGCCAGCAGCTTCGACCGGAGCACTGAAGCTTTCTTT
>TRBD1|TRBV4-1|TRBJ2-5|-
CASSQVQGARETQYF
TGCGCCAGCAGCCAAGTTCAGGGGGCGCGGGAGACCCAGTACTTC
>TRBD2|TRBV5-4|TRBJ2-7|-
CASSRDYIYEQYF
TGTGCCAGCAGCCGGGACTATATCTACGAGCAGTACTTC
>-|TRBV4-1|TRBJ1-2|-
CASSQTNPGMIAF
TGCGCCAGCAGCCAGACTAATCCTGGTATGATAGCCTTC
>TRBD1|TRBV27|TRBJ1-5|-
CASSPDRNSNQPQHF
TGTGCCAGCAGCCCGGACAGGAATAGCAATCAGCCCCAGCATTTT